A selection of T cell receptor beta chains follows, all from one sample in a study of T cell changes during pregnancy in multiple sclerosis. Measured with immunoSEQ multiplex PCR; TCRdb has only the in-frame clones, and not every one. The sample holds tens of thousands of clones, almost 95% seen once. The sample here was peripheral blood, taken after pregnancy. All receptors come from a female donor with multiple sclerosis, enrolled in a pregnancy study. Each CDR3 is given with its conserved first and last residue. D genes are given only for firm matches. Clone size, where shown, is once, few, many, or a class for clones that have expanded.

D	V	size	J	DNA	CDR3
-	TRBV5-1	once	TRBJ2-7	TGCGCCAGCAGCGGGGCGCGTACCTACGAGCAGTACTTC	CASSGARTYEQYF
-	TRBV14	-	TRBJ1-1	TGTGCCAGCAGCCAAGTGGCGGGCACTGAAGCTTTCTTT	CASSQVAGTEAFF
TRBD1	TRBV19	-	TRBJ1-5	TGTGCCAGCATTGATGGACAGGGAACTTTCAATCAGCCCCAGCATTTT	CASIDGQGTFNQPQHF
-	TRBV6-5	-	TRBJ2-1	TGTGCCAGCAGTTATGGGCCATCGGCCAATGAGCAGTTCTTC	CASSYGPSANEQFF
TRBD2	TRBV5-8	-	TRBJ2-7	TGTGCCAGCAGATTAGCGGGGGGGGGCGAGCAGTACTTC	CASRLAGGGEQYF
TRBD1	TRBV7-8	-	TRBJ1-3	TGTGCCAGCAGCCGAAGGACAGGTTCTGGAAACACCATATATTTT	CASSRRTGSGNTIYF
TRBD1	TRBV5-1	-	TRBJ2-7	TGCGCCAGCAGCTTGGGGACAGGGGAGGTGCAGTACTTC	CASSLGTGEVQYF
-	TRBV6-5	-	TRBJ2-7	TGTGCCAGCAGTTATTCCAACGGTCCCTACGAGCAGTACTTC	CASSYSNGPYEQYF
TRBD2	TRBV4-3	-	TRBJ2-7	TGCGCCAGCAGCCAAGCCTTAGCGGGATGGTCCTACGAGCAGTACTTC	CASSQALAGWSYEQYF
TRBD1	TRBV9	-	TRBJ1-2	TGTGCCAGCAGCGCAGGACAGGGCCTGAACTATGGCTACACCTTC	CASSAGQGLNYGYTF
TRBD1	TRBV12-5	-	TRBJ1-2	TGTGCTAGTGGTTTGGGACAGGGCGGTGGCTACACCTTC	CASGLGQGGGYTF
TRBD1	TRBV6-1	-	TRBJ1-5	TGTGCCAGCAGATGGGACAGGGCCAATCAGCCCCAGCATTTT	CASRWDRANQPQHF
-	TRBV19	-	TRBJ1-1	TGTGCCAGTATGAAGGCAGGGAATATTGAAGCTTTCTTT	CASMKAGNIEAFF
TRBD1	TRBV4-3	-	TRBJ2-7	TGCGCCAGCAGCCAAGCCAGACAGGGCACCTACGAGCAGTACTTC	CASSQARQGTYEQYF
TRBD1	TRBV29-1	-	TRBJ2-2	TGCAGCGCGGGGACAGGGACGGGGATGTCGGGGGAGCTGTTTTTT	CSAGTGTGMSGELFF
TRBD1	TRBV11-2	-	TRBJ1-1	TGTGCCAGCAGCACCCGACAGGGGACTGAAGCTTTCTTT	CASSTRQGTEAFF
TRBD2	TRBV6-5	-	TRBJ2-7	TGTGCCAGCACTGGGACTAGGGACTCCTACGAGCAGTACTTC	CASTGTRDSYEQYF
TRBD1	TRBV2	-	TRBJ1-3	TGTGCCAGCAGGGCCCGGGACAGGGAATCTGGAAACACCATATATTTT	CASRARDRESGNTIYF
-	TRBV30	few	TRBJ2-7	TGTGCCTGGAGTTTCAGCTACGAGCAGTACTTC	CAWSFSYEQYF
TRBD1	TRBV19	-	TRBJ1-2	TGTGCCAGTAGTCCGACAGGGAGCCATGGCTACACCTTC	CASSPTGSHGYTF
TRBD1	TRBV5-1	-	TRBJ1-6	TGCGCCAGCAGCCGGACAGGGGAGAATTCACCCCTCCACTTT	CASSRTGENSPLHF
-	TRBV6-5	-	TRBJ2-7	TGTGCCAGCAGTCACCCTACAGGGTACGCGCAGTACTTC	CASSHPTGYAQYF
-	TRBV4-2	-	TRBJ1-4	TGTGCCAGCAGCCAAGGGGGACTAAGAGGTGAAAAACTGTTTTTT	CASSQGGLRGEKLFF
TRBD1	TRBV27	-	TRBJ1-2	TGTGCCAGCAGTAAGGGACAGGGCACTACTAACTATGGCTACACCTTC	CASSKGQGTTNYGYTF
-	TRBV6-5	-	TRBJ1-2	TGTGCCAGGACAGCTAACTATGGCTACACCTTC	CARTANYGYTF
TRBD1	TRBV27	-	TRBJ2-1	TGTGCCAGCAGTTTCCGGGACAGGCAAAACAATGAGCAGTTCTTC	CASSFRDRQNNEQFF
-	TRBV5-1	-	TRBJ1-1	TGCGCCAGCAGCTTGGGGGGAGAATATGAAGCTTTCTTT	CASSLGGEYEAFF
TRBD1	TRBV5-1	-	TRBJ2-1	TGCGCCAGCAGCTTGGCGGGACAGGGTGGCTACAATGAGCAGTTCTTC	CASSLAGQGGYNEQFF
TRBD2	TRBV27	-	TRBJ2-7	TGTGCCAGCAGGGGGACGGGGACTAACTCCTACGAGCAGTACTTC	CASRGTGTNSYEQYF
-	TRBV30	-	TRBJ1-2	TGTGCCTGGAGTCGACAGGTGGACTATGGCTACACCTTC	CAWSRQVDYGYTF
-	TRBV5-1	once	TRBJ2-2	TGCGCCAGCAGCTTGACAGGGACAAACACCGGGGAGCTGTTTTTT	CASSLTGTNTGELFF
-	TRBV10-3	-	TRBJ2-2	TGTGCCATCAGTGGGACAAACACCGGGGAGCTGTTTTTT	CAISGTNTGELFF
-	TRBV19	-	TRBJ1-2	TGTGCCAGTATCGGGAAGACGCGGAGCTATGGCTACACCTTC	CASIGKTRSYGYTF
TRBD1	TRBV6-5	-	TRBJ2-7	TGTGCCAGCAGTTCCCCGGGACAGGGGACTTACGAGCAGTACTTC	CASSSPGQGTYEQYF
TRBD1	TRBV19	-	TRBJ1-1	TGTGCCAGTAGTATTAACCCGGGACAGGGGAGGGCTGAAGCTTTCTTT	CASSINPGQGRAEAFF
-	TRBV11-2	-	TRBJ2-7	TGTGCCAGCAGCTTAAATAGTGACGAGCAGTACTTC	CASSLNSDEQYF
-	TRBV6-4	-	TRBJ1-5	TGTGCCAGCAGTGCTGAGGAGAATCAGCCCCAGCATTTT	CASSAEENQPQHF
TRBD2	TRBV30	-	TRBJ2-1	TGTGCCTGGACTAGCGGGGGGGCCAATGAGCAGTTCTTC	CAWTSGGANEQFF
-	TRBV10-2	-	TRBJ2-5	TGCGCCAGCAGTGATCGGGGCGCGGGGCAAGAGACCCAGTACTTC	CASSDRGAGQETQYF
-	TRBV23-1	-	TRBJ1-1	TGCGCCAGCAGTCAAGAGGGGGTGGGGAATATCCCTCTGGGTGAAGCTTTCTTT	CASSQEGVGNIPLGEAFF
TRBD1	TRBV2	-	TRBJ1-1	TGTGCCAGCAGTGACGGGGACAGCGCGGTGAACACTGAAGCTTTCTTT	CASSDGDSAVNTEAFF
TRBD2	TRBV7-3	-	TRBJ2-3	TGTGCCAGCAGCTTTAGCGGGGGGGCACGAGATACGCAGTATTTT	CASSFSGGARDTQYF
-	TRBV4-3	once	TRBJ1-4	TGCGCCAGCAGCCAAGATCTGGGGGCAGGGGCGTCCTTTAATGAAAAACTGTTTTTT	CASSQDLGAGASFNEKLFF
-	TRBV6-1	-	TRBJ2-1	TGTGCCAGCTACGGGACAACAAATGAGCAGTTCTTC	CASYGTTNEQFF
-	TRBV5-6	-	TRBJ1-4	TGTGCCAGCAGCTTGGCCGGAGTATGGCGAGCTAATGAAAAACTGTTTTTT	CASSLAGVWRANEKLFF
TRBD2	TRBV6-1	-	TRBJ2-7	TGTGCCAGCAGTGACAGAATCGGACTAGCGGGTAACGAGAGGACCTACGAGCAGTACTTC	CASSDRIGLAGNERTYEQYF
TRBD2	TRBV4-1	-	TRBJ2-3	TGCGCCAGCAGCCAAGCTAGCGGGGGTTCAGATACGCAGTATTTT	CASSQASGGSDTQYF
-	TRBV11-1	-	TRBJ2-7	TGTGCCAGCAGCCCAGGGCTAGCGCGGACAGAGCAGTACTTC	CASSPGLARTEQYF
-	TRBV27	-	TRBJ2-5	TGTGCCAGCAGTCCCCTAACAGGGTGGGAGACCCAGTACTTC	CASSPLTGWETQYF
TRBD1	TRBV27	-	TRBJ1-1	TGTGCCAGCAGTCCGACAGACAGGGTTCGCACTGAAGCTTTCTTT	CASSPTDRVRTEAFF
TRBD2	TRBV7-6	-	TRBJ2-1	TGTGCCAGCAGCTTCACTGGGACTACATACAATGAGCAGTTCTTC	CASSFTGTTYNEQFF
TRBD1	TRBV7-9	-	TRBJ2-7	TGTGCCAGCAGCTCCCAGGGGGCGCATAGCTACGAGCAGTACTTC	CASSSQGAHSYEQYF
-	TRBV28	-	TRBJ2-7	TGTGCCAGCAGTTTAAGAGGGGGGGGTTACGAGCAGTACTTC	CASSLRGGGYEQYF
TRBD2	TRBV7-9	-	TRBJ2-1	TGTGCCAGCAGCTTAGGAAGGGGACTAGGGGGGTACAATGAGCAGTTCTTC	CASSLGRGLGGYNEQFF
-	TRBV4-2	-	TRBJ1-2	TGTGCCAGCAGCCAAGTGGGGGAGGTGGATGGCTACACCTTC	CASSQVGEVDGYTF
-	TRBV7-8	-	TRBJ1-2	TGTGCCAGCAGCTTAGGGAGTTTCGACTATGGCTACACCTTC	CASSLGSFDYGYTF
-	TRBV29-1	-	TRBJ1-2	TGCAGCGTGGCAATGAGGACCCAGGGTCGCTACACCTTC	CSVAMRTQGRYTF